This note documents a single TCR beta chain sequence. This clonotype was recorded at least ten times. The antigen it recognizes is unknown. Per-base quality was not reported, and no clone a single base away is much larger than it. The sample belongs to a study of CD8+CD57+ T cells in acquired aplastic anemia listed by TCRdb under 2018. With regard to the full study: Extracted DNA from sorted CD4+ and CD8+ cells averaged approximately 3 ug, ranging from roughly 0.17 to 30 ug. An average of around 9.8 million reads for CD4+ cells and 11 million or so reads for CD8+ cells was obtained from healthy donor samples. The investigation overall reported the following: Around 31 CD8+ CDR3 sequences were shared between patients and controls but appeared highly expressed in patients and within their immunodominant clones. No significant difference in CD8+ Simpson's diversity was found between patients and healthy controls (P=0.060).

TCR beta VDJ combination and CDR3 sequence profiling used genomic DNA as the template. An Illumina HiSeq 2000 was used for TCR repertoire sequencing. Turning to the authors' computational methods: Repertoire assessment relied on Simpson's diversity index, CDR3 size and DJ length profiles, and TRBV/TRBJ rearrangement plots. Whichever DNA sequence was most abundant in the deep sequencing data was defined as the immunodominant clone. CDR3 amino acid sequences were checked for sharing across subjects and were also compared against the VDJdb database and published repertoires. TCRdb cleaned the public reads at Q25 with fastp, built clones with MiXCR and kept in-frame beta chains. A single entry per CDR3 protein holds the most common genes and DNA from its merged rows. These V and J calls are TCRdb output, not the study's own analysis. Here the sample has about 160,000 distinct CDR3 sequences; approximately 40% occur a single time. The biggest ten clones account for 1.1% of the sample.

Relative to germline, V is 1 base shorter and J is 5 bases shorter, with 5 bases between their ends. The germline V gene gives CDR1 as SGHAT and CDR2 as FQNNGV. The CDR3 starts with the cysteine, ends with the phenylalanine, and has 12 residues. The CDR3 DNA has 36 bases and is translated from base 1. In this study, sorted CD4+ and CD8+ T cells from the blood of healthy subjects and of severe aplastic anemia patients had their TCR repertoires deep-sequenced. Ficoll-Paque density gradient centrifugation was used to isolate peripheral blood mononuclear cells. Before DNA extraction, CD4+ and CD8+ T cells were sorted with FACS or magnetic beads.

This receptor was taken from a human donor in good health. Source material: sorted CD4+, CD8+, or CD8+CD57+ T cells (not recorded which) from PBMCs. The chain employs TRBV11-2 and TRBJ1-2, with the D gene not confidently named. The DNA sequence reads TGTGCCAGCAGCTTAGCCGAATATGGCTACACCTTC. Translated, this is CASSLAEYGYTF.